Each of the 31 T cell receptor beta chains below was sequenced from the same sample in a study of T cells in Graves' hyperthyroidism and ophthalmopathy. RNA transcripts gave rise to amplified TCR beta CDR3 regions. With the HTBI primer set, the TCR CDR3 went through a first round of RT-PCR. TCRdb called the multiplex PCR reads again in MiXCR, with one record for every CDR3 protein. The top ten hold roughly an eighth of the sample, which has 410,000 or so distinct CDR3 sequences, 14% to 15% seen once. Sequencing was done on a sample of blood. These receptors came from a man aged 18 to 30 with Graves' ophthalmopathy.

This chain connects TRBV2 to TRBJ1-6; D is unresolved. CDR1 SNHLY and CDR2 FYNNEI come from the germline V gene. This CDR3 has 12 residues. The V gene lost 5 bases and the J gene lost 8 bases, with 7 bases spanning the gap. In nucleotides, the CDR3 is TGTGCCAGCAGTCAGAGGTATTCACCCCTCCACTTT. It is translated as CASSQRYSPLHF. The full variable domain, its missing parts supplied by reference TRBV2 and TRBJ1-6, is EPEVTQTPSHQVTQMGQEVILRCVPISNHLYFYWYRQILGQKVEFLVSFYNNEISEKSEIFDDQFSVERPDGSNFTLKIRSTKLEDSAMYFCASSQRYSPLHFGNGTRLTVT.

This chain joins TRBV6-5 and TRBJ2-5, with 16 bases aligning to TRBD2. Per the germline V gene, CDR1 is MNHEY and CDR2 is SVGAGI. The V and J ends lost 2 bases and 4 bases, in that order; junction bases with no gene match: 4. The length of the CDR3 is 17 residues. CDR3 bases: TGTGCCAGCAGTTACCTGGGACTAGCGGGAGGGCTAGAGACCCAGTACTTC. Encoded protein: CASSYLGLAGGLETQYF.

This clonotype has a handful of counts. A much larger clonotype is one base distant, so this may be a read error. The V and J genes are TRBV6-5 and TRBJ1-1; possible D gene TRBD1, 5 bases. V lost 0 bases, J lost 1 base, and 15 bases lay in between. Germline CDR1 is MNHEY and CDR2 is SVGAGI. This CDR3 has 17 residues. This CDR3 reads CASSYSGAGRANTEAFF. DNA for the CDR3: TGTGCCAGCAGTTACTCGGGCGCTGGCAGGGCGAACACTGAAGCTTTCTTT.

Concerning this clonotype: A much larger clonotype is one base distant, so this may be a read error. This sequence joins TRBV6-2 or TRBV6-3 and TRBJ2-2, with 8 bases lining up with TRBD1. The CDR3 is 15 residues long. J lost 0 bases, V lost 6 bases, and 3 bases had no gene match. CDR1 MNHEY and CDR2 SVGEGT come from the germline V gene. The CDR3 is CASRGTGANTGELFF. CDR3 DNA sequence: TGTGCCAGCAGGGGGACAGGAGCGAACACCGGGGAGCTGTTTTTT.

The rearrangement links TRBV7-3 to TRBJ2-2, with 8 bases lining up with TRBD1. The CDR3 runs to 16 residues. The junction had 7 bases not matched to a gene; V was cut back by 5 bases and J by 2 bases. In germline, CDR1 is SGHTA, CDR2 FQGTGA. The CDR3 here is CASSLYDRGNTGELFF. CDR3 nucleotides: TGTGCCAGCAGCCTCTATGACAGGGGCAACACCGGGGAGCTGTTTTTT. The variable domain in full, with the rest retrieved from reference TRBV7-3 and TRBJ2-2, is GAGVSQTPSNKVTEKGKYVELRCDPISGHTALYWYRQSLGQGPEFLIYFQGTGAADDSGLPNDRFFAVRPEGSVSTLKIQRTERGDSAVYLCASSLYDRGNTGELFFGEGSRLTVL.

In this sample, this clonotype turned up a few times. The V call is TRBV4-2, the J call TRBJ1-2, with 7 bases lining up with TRBD1. This CDR3 region has 19 residues. The trim removed 0 bases at V and 1 base at J, leaving 14 bases unmatched. Germline CDR1 is LGHNA and CDR2 is YNFKEQ. The chain's CDR3 is CASSQEWQGVKDSNYGYTF. CDR3 nucleotides: TGTGCCAGCAGCCAAGAATGGCAGGGGGTCAAGGATAGTAACTATGGCTACACCTTC.

This clonotype was counted many times. The chain recombines TRBV7-2 with TRBJ2-7, with 9 nucleotides matching TRBD2. Trimming removed 7 bases from V and 0 bases from J; junction bases left unmatched: 10. From germline, CDR1 is SGHTA and CDR2 FQGNSA. The length of the CDR3 is 16 residues. CDR3 sequence (DNA): TGTGCCAGCACCCATGCTAGCGGGGTTAGCTCCTACGAGCAGTACTTC. It specifies CASTHASGVSSYEQYF.

This clonotype was observed at least ten times. This chain uses TRBV20-1 with TRBJ1-5; possible D gene TRBD1, 5 bases. V was clipped by 3 bases and J by 7 bases, with 10 bases between them. Germline-derived CDR1 and CDR2 are DFQATT and SNEGSKA (reference sequence). This CDR3 has 12 amino acids. The CDR3 is CSARTVGQPQHF. CDR3 bases: TGCAGTGCTAGGACAGTTGGCCAGCCCCAGCATTTT.

This clonotype was found many times. J is TRBJ2-7 and V is TRBV4-1; 12 nucleotides align to TRBD2. The germline V gene encodes CDR1 MGHRA and CDR2 YSYEKL. The J segment lost 1 base and the V segment lost 4 bases, leaving 5 bases of the junction unmatched. The CDR3 extends over 16 amino acids. The CDR3 region has the DNA TGCGCCAGCAGCCGAATACTAGCGGGAGGATCCTACGAGCAGTACTTC. Amino acid sequence: CASSRILAGGSYEQYF.

This clonotype was seen repeatedly, ten times or more. The chain is built from TRBV12-3 or TRBV12-4 and TRBJ1-5; unclear D gene. This CDR3 is 13 amino acids long. Trimming left V 3 bases short and J 5 bases short, with 8 bases between. The DNA for the CDR3 is TGTGCCAGCAGTTTGACGGCATATCAGCCCCAGCATTTT. Residues: CASSLTAYQPQHF.

The chain links TRBV19 to TRBJ1-5; 10 bases line up with TRBD1. The CDR3 is 15 amino acids. CDR1 is LNHDA, CDR2 SQIVND, per germline (reference sequence). V lost 5 bases, J lost 8 bases, and 9 bases stayed unmatched. The CDR3 protein is CASSEPGQGMEPQHF. CDR3 sequence (DNA): TGTGCCAGTAGTGAACCGGGACAGGGGATGGAGCCCCAGCATTTT.

This clonotype has just a few counts. The CDR3 bases are TGTGCCAGCAGCCAGGGAGGACTCGTGGAAAAACTGTTTTTT. Protein: CASSQGGLVEKLFF. This chain links TRBV3-1 with TRBJ1-4, with no clear D. The germline V gene encodes CDR1 LGHDT and CDR2 YNNKEL (reference sequence). The CDR3 spans 14 residues. Trimming removed 3 bases from V and 8 bases from J, with 13 bases in between.

This clonotype was detected a few times. The chain couples TRBV27 to TRBJ2-2, with 10 nucleotides matching TRBD1. Germline trimming cut 3 bases from V and 4 bases from J; bases unmatched to any gene: 8. From germline, CDR1 is MNHEY and CDR2 SMNVEV (reference sequence). This CDR3 comprises 17 residues. The CDR3 DNA follows: TGTGCCAGCAGTTTGAGAAGGACAGGGGGAGGCACCGGGGAGCTGTTTTTT. This gives the protein CASSLRRTGGGTGELFF.

As for this clonotype: The junction shows a germline mismatch at one end, possibly a read error. The chain carries TRBV19 and TRBJ2-7; D ambiguous. CDR3 length: 13 residues. Germline V gene sequence: CDR1 LNHDA, CDR2 SQIVND (reference sequence). This CDR3 is CASSIKVSYEQYF. CDR3 coding DNA: TGTGCCAGTAGTATAAAGGTCTCCTACGAGCAGTACTTT.

In its sample, this clonotype was seen many times. The chain has TRBV24-1 and TRBJ2-3; 9 bases match TRBD1. This CDR3 spans 16 amino acids. The junction had 7 bases not matched to a gene; V was cut back by 4 bases and J by 3 bases. CDR1 is KGHDR, CDR2 SFDVKD, per germline. CDR3 sequence (DNA): TGTGCCACCAGTGACACGGGACAGGGTGGGACAGATACGCAGTATTTT. Translation: CATSDTGQGGTDTQYF.

In its sample, this clonotype was seen many times. CDR3 in amino acids: CASGGLAGVPYEQYF. CDR3 nucleotides: TGTGCTAGTGGTGGACTAGCGGGAGTCCCCTACGAGCAGTACTTC. The rearrangement uses TRBV12-5 and TRBJ2-7, with 13 bases lining up with TRBD2. V was clipped by 5 bases and J by 2 bases; unmatched bases: 3. The germline CDR1 and CDR2 sequences are LGHNT and FRNRAP. There are 15 residues in the CDR3.

This chain uses TRBV6-2 or TRBV6-3 with TRBJ2-5, with 9 positions matching TRBD2. The germline gives CDR1 MNHEY, CDR2 SVGEGT. The length of the CDR3 is 14 residues. J was trimmed by 5 bases and V by 5 bases; bases with no gene match: 6. CDR3 in amino acids: CASSGRGGKETQYF. DNA of the CDR3: TGTGCCAGCAGTGGGCGGGGGGGCAAGGAGACCCAGTACTTC.

In this sample, this clonotype turned up once. DNA for the CDR3: TGTGCCAGCAGTTACTTTCGTGTAGGACAGGGTTTCAATGAGCAGTTCTTC. It is translated as CASSYFRVGQGFNEQFF. The chain couples TRBV6-2 or TRBV6-3 to TRBJ2-1; 8 nucleotides align to TRBD1. The germline V gene encodes CDR1 MNHEY and CDR2 SVGEGT. The CDR3 consists of 17 residues. Trimming at V came to 1 base and at J to 6 bases, leaving 11 bases not matched to a gene.

This clonotype was recorded a few times. V gene TRBV9 combines with J gene TRBJ2-7; 9 positions agree with TRBD2. V was pared by 0 bases and J by 3 bases, with 7 bases of the junction left unmatched. CDR1 and CDR2 (germline): SGDLS, YYNGEE. CDR3 length: 16 residues. Here the CDR3 DNA reads TGTGCCAGCAGCGTAGGTGCAGCGGGGGGCTACTACGAGCAGTACTTC. This sequence encodes CASSVGAAGGYYEQYF.

The chain employs TRBV6-1 and TRBJ1-5; 9 bases agree with TRBD1. The CDR3 extends over 16 amino acids. Germline CDR1 is MNHNS and CDR2 is SASEGT. Trimming at V came to 1 base and at J to 7 bases, leaving 8 bases not matched to a gene. In DNA, the CDR3 is TGTGCCAGCAGTGAAGAGGGGGGACAGGGTTCACAGCCCCAGCATTTT. Its protein product is CASSEEGGQGSQPQHF.

V usage is TRBV7-9 and J usage is TRBJ1-4; unclear D gene. Between the trimmed V and J ends, which lost 7 bases and 13 bases, there was a span of 13 bases. The CDR3 consists of 11 residues. CDR1 and CDR2 from the germline V gene are SEHNR and FQNEAQ (reference sequence). For the CDR3, the DNA is TGTGCCAGCACCAGGAGGGATACACTGTTTTTT. The encoded protein is CASTRRDTLFF. The whole variable domain, remainder taken from reference TRBV7-9 and TRBJ1-4, is DTGVSQNPRHKITKRGQNVTFRCDPISEHNRLYWYRQTLGQGPEFLTYFQNEAQLEKSRLLSDRFSAERPKGSFSTLEIQRTEQGDSAMYLCASTRRDTLFFGSGTQLSVL.

This clonotype was found many times. The rearrangement joins TRBV18 to TRBJ2-1; possibly TRBD1 or TRBD2 for D (5 bases each). The germline V gene has CDR1 KGHSH and CDR2 LQKENI. V lost 2 bases to trimming and J lost 5 bases, with 7 bases between them. This CDR3 spans 13 amino acids. The CDR3 reads CASSPGTDNEQFF. In DNA form, the CDR3 reads TGTGCCAGCTCACCAGGGACGGACAATGAGCAGTTCTTC.

The V gene is TRBV10-3, the J gene TRBJ2-7; TRBD2 matches 9 bases. Losses at the gene ends were 3 bases for V and 5 bases for J; bases not matched to a gene: 8. Germline V gene sequence: CDR1 ENHRY, CDR2 SYGVKD. The CDR3 totals 15 residues. The CDR3 DNA is TGTGCCATCAGTGACCCCGGGACTAGCTCTAACGAGCAGTACTTC. Amino acids: CAISDPGTSSNEQYF.

This clonotype was recorded at least ten times. V and J are TRBV10-1 and TRBJ2-1, with a possible D match to TRBD1 (6 bases). In germline, CDR1 is WNHNN, CDR2 SYGVQD (reference sequence). Trimming removed 5 bases at V and 10 bases at J, with 9 bases between. The CDR3 sequence is 11 residues long. The CDR3 DNA follows: TGCGCCAGCAGTCAGGGGCCGGAGCAGTTCTTC. Protein sequence: CASSQGPEQFF.

This clonotype was counted a few times. A much larger clone differs from this one at a single base, so this may be a read error. V and J are TRBV5-4 and TRBJ2-2, with TRBD2 matching over 8 bases. V was clipped by 2 bases and J by 0 bases; unmatched bases: 0. The CDR3 sequence is 15 residues long. CDR1 and CDR2 from the germline V gene are SGHNT and YYREEE (reference sequence). The CDR3 nucleotides read TGTGCCAGCAGCTTAGCGGGAGCGAACACCGGGGAGCTGTTTTTT. Protein: CASSLAGANTGELFF.

V gene TRBV19 combines with J gene TRBJ2-3; D not certain. Per the germline V gene, CDR1 is LNHDA and CDR2 is SQIVND (reference sequence). The ends were cut back, 6 bases at V and 0 bases at J, with 16 bases in the middle. The CDR3 has 16 amino acids. CDR3 region: CASSAQYYTSTDTQYF. In DNA form, the CDR3 reads TGTGCCAGTAGCGCCCAGTATTATACTAGCACAGATACGCAGTATTTT. Together with reference TRBV19 and TRBJ2-3, the CDR3 gives the full variable domain: DGGITQSPKYLFRKEGQNVTLSCEQNLNHDAMYWYRQDPGQGLRLIYYSQIVNDFQKGDIAEGYSVSREKKESFPLTVTSAQKNPTAFYLCASSAQYYTSTDTQYFGPGTRLTVL.

This clonotype was picked up many times. The chain uses TRBV3-1 and TRBJ2-5, with 7 positions matching TRBD2. There are 16 residues in the CDR3. Unmatched junction bases numbered 9, after V lost 0 bases and J lost 5 bases. CDR1 is LGHDT and CDR2 is YNNKEL in the germline V gene (reference sequence). CDR3 sequence reads: CASSQDIGLEVETQYF. CDR3 coding DNA: TGTGCCAGCAGCCAAGATATAGGACTAGAGGTTGAGACCCAGTACTTC.

The chain couples TRBV4-1 to TRBJ2-3; weak D call: TRBD2 (6 bases). Germline values: CDR1 MGHRA, CDR2 YSYEKL. V lost 4 bases to trimming and J lost 0 bases, with 17 bases between them. The CDR3 contains 17 residues. CDR3 DNA: TGCGCCAGCAGCCCCCGGGCCCGCGGGGATAGCACAGATACGCAGTATTTT. Translating it yields CASSPRARGDSTDTQYF.

This clonotype was detected a few times. The gene calls are TRBV7-2 and TRBJ2-2; D is uncertain. Germline V lookup: CDR1 SGHTA, CDR2 FQGNSA. Trimming removed 5 bases at V and 1 base at J, with 11 bases between. CDR3 size: 15 residues. CDR3 DNA sequence: TGTGCCAGCAGCAGATTAACAGTGAACACCGGGGAGCTGTTTTTT. Its protein is CASSRLTVNTGELFF.

This clonotype was seen repeatedly, ten times or more. The chain uses TRBV3-1 and TRBJ2-7, with D tentatively TRBD1 (5 bases). CDR1 is LGHDT, CDR2 YNNKEL, per germline (reference sequence). Trimming stripped 0 bases from V and 0 bases from J, with 9 bases between. The length of the CDR3 is 15 residues. The CDR3 nucleotides read TGTGCCAGCAGCCAAGATTTAGACAGCTCCTACGAGCAGTACTTC. Translated, it gives CASSQDLDSSYEQYF.

This clonotype occurred many times. This chain uses TRBV20-1 with TRBJ1-5, with TRBD1 as a possible D gene (6 bases). Germline CDR1 is DFQATT and CDR2 is SNEGSKA (reference sequence). The CDR3 consists of 14 residues. V shed 2 bases and J shed 1 base, with 9 bases lying between them. The CDR3 bases are TGCAGTGCTAGAAGGGGGGACAGCAATCAGCCCCAGCATTTT. Protein sequence: CSARRGDSNQPQHF.